This TCR beta chain was identified in a study of T cell responses to AZD1222 COVID-19 vaccine. The CDR3 length is 16 residues. V shed 0 bases and J 8 bases; nucleotides not matched to a gene: 8. Germline V CDR1 and CDR2: LGHNA, YNFKEQ. General observations from the study: Unmutated variant regions reportedly attract nearly half of all spike-specific TCRs. None of the repertoires were sampled until the peak T cell response had passed. Baseline seropositives among AZD1222 recipients totaled only five or six.

Comment on this clone: No antigen is known for it.

Here immunoSEQ multiplex PCR was the method, and the copy in TCRdb shows in-frame clones only, minus some. The sample has 100,000 or so clones; 85% to 90% are singletons. This material consisted of peripheral blood, taken on day 0 of AZD1222 vaccination. The V gene is TRBV4-2, the J gene TRBJ2-1; 9 nucleotides align to TRBD2. The sequence derives from an adult in good health. CDR3 region: CASSQDRIAGDYEQFF. The CDR3 nucleotides read TGTGCCAGCAGCCAAGATCGGATAGCGGGGGACTATGAGCAGTTCTTC.